What follows are 12 T cell receptor beta chains derived from one specimen sequenced in a study of identical twins. Each CDR3 protein is one row after TCRdb ran MiXCR on the 5' RACE reads. The repertoire holds around 670,000 distinct CDR3 sequences, with 5.5% to 6.5% as singletons. Sequencing used naive T cells sorted from blood. Receptors originate from a man aged 18 to 30 in good health.

This chain joins TRBV28 and TRBJ2-7, with D tentatively TRBD1 (6 bases). The CDR3 is 14 residues long. Germline-derived CDR1 and CDR2 are MDHEN and SYDVKM. The germline V and J ends were trimmed by 10 bases and 0 bases, with 16 bases remaining between them. In DNA, the CDR3 is TGTGCCACACACGGGACACATAGCTCCTACGAGCAGTACGTC. It is translated as CATHGTHSSYEQYV.

This clonotype was detected many times. V gene TRBV25-1 combines with J gene TRBJ2-1; weak D call: TRBD2 (6 bases). V shed 4 bases and J shed 8 bases, with 12 bases lying between them. The CDR3 covers 13 residues. The germline CDR1 and CDR2 sequences are MGHDK and SYGVNS. The CDR3 region has the DNA TGTGCCAGCAGTGTATCGTGGGAGGATGAGCAGTTCTTC. Protein: CASSVSWEDEQFF. Complete variable domain (other parts from reference TRBV25-1 and TRBJ2-1): EADIYQTPRYLVIGTGKKITLECSQTMGHDKMYWYQQDPGMELHLIHYSYGVNSTEKGDLSSESTVSRIRTEHFPLTLESARPSHTSQYLCASSVSWEDEQFFGPGTRLTVL.

This clonotype was counted ten times or more. The chain's CDR3 is CASSLSSGSRSEQFF. CDR3 bases: TGCGCCAGCAGCTTGTCTAGCGGGAGCCGATCAGAGCAGTTCTTC. The V call is TRBV5-1, the J call TRBJ2-1; 10 bases line up with TRBD2. The V gene's germline CDR1 is SGHRS and CDR2 YFSETQ. V dropped 1 base and J dropped 10; count of bases not matched to a gene: 8. This CDR3 is built from 15 residues. Filled out from reference TRBV5-1 and TRBJ2-1, the complete variable domain reads KAGVTQTPRYLIKTRGQQVTLSCSPISGHRSVSWYQQTPGQGLQFLFEYFSETQRNKGNFPGRFSGRQFSNSRSEMNVSTLELGDSALYLCASSLSSGSRSEQFFGPGTRLTVL.

This clonotype showed up many times. This chain uses TRBV3-1 with TRBJ2-2; D may be TRBD2 (6 bases). The V gene lost 0 bases and the J gene lost 7 bases, with 9 bases spanning the gap. The germline V gene encodes CDR1 LGHDT and CDR2 YNNKEL (reference sequence). The CDR3 has 14 amino acids. The CDR3 reads CASSQDGGNGELFF. The DNA for the CDR3 is TGTGCCAGCAGCCAAGATGGGGGGAACGGGGAGCTGTTTTTT.

V is TRBV20-1 and J is TRBJ2-2; perhaps TRBD2 as D (6 bases). Germline CDR1 reads DFQATT; CDR2 reads SNEGSKA (reference sequence). The CDR3 consists of 14 residues. Trimming took off 1 base at V and 4 bases at J, with 10 bases between the two ends. CDR3 in amino acids: CSARAGLITGELFF. In nucleotides, the CDR3 is TGCAGTGCTAGAGCGGGACTCATCACCGGGGAGCTGTTTTTT.

This clonotype was seen only a few times. The V and J genes are TRBV9 and TRBJ1-1, with no clear D. Deletions cut 0 bases from V and 0 bases from J, with 12 bases between. The CDR3 has 16 residues. Germline assignment: CDR1 SGDLS and CDR2 YYNGEE. The CDR3: CASSVVWGNMNTEAFF. The DNA for the CDR3 is TGTGCCAGCAGCGTAGTTTGGGGAAACATGAACACTGAAGCTTTCTTT.

This clonotype was recorded at least ten times. The chain links TRBV7-2 to TRBJ2-7, with a tentative D call TRBD2 (6 bases). Per germline, CDR1 SGHTA and CDR2 FQGNSA. V was pared by 4 bases and J by 4 bases, with 14 bases between. The CDR3 length is 14 residues. The CDR3 region has the DNA TGTGCCAGCAGCTACGGGAGCCTCCCTTACGAGCAGTACTTC. Residues: CASSYGSLPYEQYF.

In this sample, this clonotype turned up many times. This sequence joins TRBV6-1 and TRBJ1-6; tentatively, D is TRBD1 (5 bases). Trimming stripped 5 bases from V and 8 bases from J, with 13 bases between. Germline CDR1 and CDR2: MNHNS and SASEGT. This CDR3 contains 14 residues. Here the CDR3 DNA reads TGTGCCAGCAGTCTGACAGTGGGTCATTCACCCCTCCACTTT. This sequence encodes CASSLTVGHSPLHF.

This clonotype was seen a handful of times. The V and J genes are TRBV30 and TRBJ2-7; D is tentatively TRBD1 or TRBD2 (5 bases each). CDR1 is GTSNPN and CDR2 is SVGIG in the germline V gene (reference sequence). V was cut by 3 bases and J by 3 bases, with 12 bases left in between. The CDR3 is 13 residues long. CDR3 sequence reads: CAWSRRGLYEQYV. CDR3 in DNA: TGTGCCTGGAGCCGCCGGGGCCTCTACGAGCAGTACGTC.

This clonotype was detected ten times or more. This chain links TRBV7-3 with TRBJ2-1; TRBD1 aligns across 9 bases. Looked up from germline, CDR1 is SGHTA and CDR2 is FQGTGA. V dropped 5 bases and J dropped 5; count of bases not matched to a gene: 1. The CDR3 length is 13 residues. This CDR3 is CASSGTGNNEQFF. The CDR3 region has the DNA TGTGCCAGCAGCGGGACAGGGAACAATGAGCAGTTCTTC.

This clonotype was counted many times. The CDR3 spells CASSLNRGGETQYF. DNA of the CDR3: TGTGCCAGCAGTCTAAACAGGGGAGGGGAGACCCAGTACTTC. The chain is built from TRBV6-1 and TRBJ2-5; TRBD1 or TRBD2 may be the D gene (7 bases each). CDR1 and CDR2 (germline): MNHNS, SASEGT. Trimming took 5 bases from V and 5 from J, leaving 15 bases between them. CDR3 length: 14 residues.

A remark on this clonotype: An end of the junction does not agree with germline; a read error may underlie this. The chain employs TRBV7-2 and TRBJ2-1; 11 positions agree with TRBD2. Germline CDR1 is SGHTA and CDR2 is FQGNSA. The CDR3 runs 17 residues. The CDR3 nucleotides are TGTGCCAGCAGCTTCGCGCCGACTAGCGGGATATACAATGAGCAGTTTTTC. It codes for CASSFAPTSGIYNEQFF.